These 10 T cell receptor beta chains originate from one sample sequenced in a study of T cells after yellow fever vaccination. A single record per CDR3 protein comes from TCRdb applying MiXCR to the 5' RACE reads. The sample holds around 550,000 distinct CDR3 sequences, approximately 21% seen once. Specimen: PBMCs, collected 15 days after the yellow fever booster vaccination. The receptor source for this set is a man between 25 and 39 years old who received the YFV17D yellow fever vaccine.

There are a few counts of this clonotype. The chain employs TRBV4-2 and TRBJ2-2; D gene uncertain. V gave up 1 base and J gave up 8 bases, with 14 bases separating them. Germline CDR1 LGHNA, CDR2 YNFKEQ. The CDR3 consists of 15 residues. As DNA, the CDR3 is TGTGCCAGCAGCCAAGTCTCCGAACTCGGTGGGGAGCTGTTTTTT. This codes for CASSQVSELGGELFF.

This clonotype was counted between two and nine times. This chain uses TRBV20-1 with TRBJ2-3, with TRBD2 identical over 7 bases. V was pared by 5 bases and J by 6 bases, with 20 bases of the junction left unmatched. This CDR3 comprises 17 residues. Germline CDR1 is DFQATT and CDR2 is SNEGSKA (reference sequence). The CDR3 loop reads CSAYHLATSRLGDTQYF. As DNA, the CDR3 is TGCAGTGCTTATCACCTCGCGACTAGCCGACTTGGGGATACGCAGTATTTT.

This clonotype was seen more than once but under ten times. A read error may produce the germline difference seen at one junction end. The chain links TRBV24-1 to TRBJ2-2; a weak D match, TRBD2 (6 bases). The CDR3 is 16 amino acids. Germline CDR1 is KGHDR and CDR2 is SFDVKD. The CDR3: CATSDARLANTGELFF. CDR3 coding DNA: TGTGCCACCAGTGACGCGCGTCTAGCGAATACCGGGGAGCTGTTTTTT.

This sequence joins TRBV11-2 and TRBJ2-7; 7 bases agree with TRBD2. The CDR3 sequence is 14 residues long. Germline V gene sequence: CDR1 SGHAT, CDR2 FQNNGV. V shed 4 bases, J shed 2 bases, and the junction held 5 bases outside the gene matches. The CDR3 nucleotides are TGTGCCAGCAGCTGGGAGGGCGCGACCTACGAGCAGTACTTC. It yields the protein CASSWEGATYEQYF. Combining the CDR3 with reference TRBV11-2 and TRBJ2-7 gives the whole variable domain EAGVAQSPRYKIIEKRQSVAFWCNPISGHATLYWYQQILGQGPKLLIQFQNNGVVDDSQLPKDRFSAERLKGVDSTLKIQPAKLEDSAVYLCASSWEGATYEQYFGPGTRLTVT.

V usage is TRBV6-1 and J usage is TRBJ2-6, with D possibly being TRBD1 (5 bases). CDR3 length: 16 amino acids. CDR1 and CDR2 (germline): MNHNS, SASEGT. The germline V and J ends were trimmed by 3 bases and 0 bases, with 9 bases remaining between them. The CDR3: CASSDPGISGANVLTF. The DNA of the CDR3 is TGTGCCAGCAGTGATCCAGGGATCTCTGGGGCCAACGTCCTGACTTTC.

The genes are TRBV7-7 and TRBJ1-1; 7 bases match TRBD1. The germline V gene encodes CDR1 SSHAT and CDR2 FNYEAQ (reference sequence). V lost 0 bases, J lost 6 bases, and 10 bases stayed unmatched. The CDR3 runs to 16 residues. CDR3 nucleotide sequence: TGTGCCAGCAGCTTAGCCCCGACAGGGAACGTGGCTGAAGCTTTCTTT. It yields the protein CASSLAPTGNVAEAFF.

This clonotype has at least ten counts. This chain links TRBV29-1 with TRBJ2-5; D ambiguous. There are 12 residues in the CDR3. Germline CDR1 reads SQVTM; CDR2 reads ANQGSEA. V shed 4 bases and J shed 1 base, with 7 bases lying between them. The CDR3 spells CSVVPSQETQYF. CDR3 bases: TGCAGCGTTGTTCCCAGCCAAGAGACCCAGTACTTC.

This chain joins TRBV6-5 and TRBJ2-1; 9 bases map to TRBD1. Germline V gene lookup returns CDR1 MNHEY and CDR2 SVGAGI. CDR3 length equals 18 residues. After removal of 0 bases from V and 2 bases from J, the junction contained 8 bases not matched to a gene. Here the CDR3 reads CASSYSTSTGGTYNEQFF. The CDR3 bases are TGTGCCAGCAGTTACTCGACTTCGACAGGGGGTACCTACAATGAGCAGTTCTTC.

The rearrangement links TRBV20-1 to TRBJ2-1, with D tentatively TRBD2 (6 bases). V lost 6 bases and J 8 bases, leaving 14 bases between the germline ends. The CDR3 covers 12 residues. Germline V lookup: CDR1 DFQATT, CDR2 SNEGSKA (reference sequence). CDR3 nucleotides: TGCAGTGCCAGACGGGGGATCGATGAGCAGTTCTTC. Translated, it gives CSARRGIDEQFF.

This clonotype was detected ten times or more. The chain recombines TRBV20-1 with TRBJ2-2; perhaps TRBD2 as D (6 bases). Trimming took off 3 bases at V and 6 bases at J, with 11 bases between the two ends. The CDR3 consists of 13 residues. Germline V gives CDR1 DFQATT, CDR2 SNEGSKA (reference sequence). CDR3 amino acids: CSASSREAGELFF. CDR3 coding DNA: TGCAGTGCTAGTTCCAGGGAGGCCGGGGAGCTGTTTTTT.